This TCR beta chain was sequenced during a study of control samples from healthy donors and cancer patients. Generated by immunoSEQ multiplex PCR, the TCRdb table keeps only in-frame clones and is missing some. The sample yields more than 85,000 clones, 90% seen once. The germline V gene has CDR1 SGHTA and CDR2 FQGTGA. J gave up 2 bases and V 2 bases, and 3 bases lay outside the gene matches. There are 16 residues in the CDR3. Sequencing was performed on blood. The clonotype comes from a human donor in good health. The donor label of this sample is uncertain. The gene calls are TRBV7-3 and TRBJ2-2; 9 positions match TRBD2. Written as DNA, the CDR3 is TGTGCCAGCAGCTTAGTAGCGGGGGAAAACACCGGGGAGCTGTTTTTT. Protein sequence: CASSLVAGENTGELFF.